The T cell receptor (beta chain) described here comes from a study of blood T cell repertoires in COVID-19. V lost 3 bases, J lost 2 bases, and 7 bases lay in between. The length of the CDR3 is 13 residues. CDR1 is LGHDT and CDR2 is YNNKEL in the germline V gene (reference sequence). This table comes from immunoSEQ multiplex PCR, and its TCRdb copy is limited to in-frame clones, with some not included. The sample yields some 20,000 clones, under 95% seen once. The chain joins TRBV3-1 (or the pseudogene TRBV3-2) to TRBJ2-5; D is undetermined. The sequencing sample was made of peripheral blood. The receptor was isolated from a human donor in a cohort sampled during active COVID-19. CDR3 residues: CASSQTWQETQYF. The CDR3 DNA reads TGTGCCAGCAGCCAGACTTGGCAAGAGACCCAGTACTTC.